Included here is one T cell receptor beta chain sequence, with context. Its antigen has not been determined. No clone much larger than this one lies a single base away; base qualities are absent. Measured from the cysteine to the phenylalanine, the CDR3 is 14 residues long. The DNA shown is the 42-base CDR3, in frame from base 1. V and J lose 0 bases and 4 bases, and a span of 7 bases separates them. The germline V gene (reference sequence) sets CDR1 to MNHNY and CDR2 to SVGAGI. These data are taken from a study of blood T cell repertoires in COVID-19 (TCRdb year 2020). A note on the overall study: Samples covering the acute and convalescent phases of COVID-19 were provided by collaborators in the United States, Italy and Spain. Sample metadata almost always included a de-identified subject ID, COVID-19 status, age in years and sex. The prospective study material was composed of cDNA or gDNA derived from T cells, B-cell-depleted T cells, or PBMCs. HLA class I and class II types, where available, came from metadata supplied by the sample provider rather than from assay-based typing. The repertoires were released in a freely available public database intended as a resource for research on the immune response to SARS-CoV-2. The samples were drawn from the first 160 participants of the ongoing ImmuneRACE study and from 1,254 subjects provided by 6 global collaborators. The dataset comprised deeply sampled blood TCRbeta repertoires from subjects exposed to, actively infected with, or recovered from COVID-19. Results and caveats for the whole study, not just this receptor: How much clinical and demographic metadata was included differed by source and by participant, and the metadata was provided uncurated.

At one collaborating source in Seattle, patients were enrolled during active infection and were followed longitudinally through the course of disease. Whole blood was collected in K2EDTA tubes by collaborating institutions according to the institutions' own protocols. Collaborator samples were shipped for TCRbeta analysis as frozen whole blood, isolated PBMCs, or DNA extracted from either sample type. TCRbeta CDR3 regions were amplified from genomic DNA using the immunoSEQ Assay, a bias-controlled multiplex PCR. As for the authors' bioinformatics: The number of nucleated cells in each sample was estimated from the amplification of reference gene primers within the assay. To quantify the absolute abundance of each unique TCRbeta CDR3 rearrangement, sequence reads were collapsed and filtered. Productive Simpson clonality was computed per sample as the square root of Simpson's diversity index over productive rearrangements. In TCRdb, the immuneACCESS table is reduced to in-frame sequences with V and J assigned. These tables do not hold every clone; where another copy was compared, an unresolved V gene accounts for under half, and the others remain unexplained. V and J calls and clone size are those listed in that table; D and trimming were worked out from the DNA. Within this sample are roughly 180,000 clones, with approximately 84% of them counted one time only. The ten largest clones add up to around 5% of the sample.

The source material was peripheral blood. In this chain, TRBV6-6 is recombined with TRBJ1-5, with no reliable assignment of the D segment. The receptor was isolated from a woman between 50 and 59 years old with COVID-19, enrolled during active disease. For the CDR3, the sequence is CASSYSEANQPQHF. At the DNA level, the sequence is TGTGCCAGCAGTTACTCGGAGGCAAATCAGCCCCAGCATTTT.